The 14 T cell receptor beta chains in this list originate from one sample, sequenced in a study of shared clonotypes between healthy human individuals. Naive CD8 cells lacked CD45RO, underwent positive selection for CCR7 and left out terminally differentiated effector memory CD45RA+ cells. Sequenced by immunoSEQ multiplex PCR; TCRdb stores in-frame clones only, minus some. The repertoire includes millions of clones, 85% to 95% of them detected once, and 1.5% to 2% sits in the top ten. The sample consisted of naive CD8+ T cells from PBMCs. These receptors were collected from a young man in good health. Some clones in this sample may be carry-over from other donors' samples.

The chain couples TRBV9 to TRBJ2-1; TRBD2 is a possible D gene (7 bases). The CDR3 spans 15 residues. CDR1 SGDLS and CDR2 YYNGEE come from the germline V gene. V gave up 4 bases and J gave up 7 bases, with 18 bases separating them. The CDR3 DNA reads TGTGCCAGCAGCATAGGCGGGGGCGTAAGTAATGAGCAGTTCTTC. Protein sequence: CASSIGGGVSNEQFF.

J is TRBJ2-7 and V is TRBV2; 9 bases agree with TRBD2. Unmatched junction bases numbered 4, after V lost 1 base and J lost 3 bases. This CDR3 comprises 15 residues. The germline gives CDR1 SNHLY, CDR2 FYNNEI. Written as DNA, the CDR3 is TGTGCCAGCAGTGAAGTGGGCGGGAGGGGCTACGAGCAGTACTTC. Translation: CASSEVGGRGYEQYF.

This chain uses TRBV27 with TRBJ2-7; D perhaps matches TRBD2 (5 bases). CDR1 and CDR2 (germline): MNHEY, SMNVEV (reference sequence). This CDR3 has 14 residues. V was pared by 5 bases and J by 2 bases, with 13 bases between. CDR3 loop: CASSPAAPPYEQYF. The DNA of the CDR3 is TGTGCCAGCAGTCCAGCGGCTCCTCCCTACGAGCAGTACTTC.

The rearrangement joins TRBV28 to TRBJ2-7, with TRBD2 as a possible D gene (5 bases). The CDR3 has 15 residues. Germline CDR1 reads MDHEN; CDR2 reads SYDVKM. Between the trimmed V and J ends, which lost 6 bases and 0 bases, there was a span of 15 bases. CDR3 DNA: TGTGCCAGCAGCCTAGAGGGAGAAAGCTCCTACGAGCAGTACTTC. Residues: CASSLEGESSYEQYF.

This clone was seen a few times. The identical CDR3 is also encoded by other nucleotide sequences in the sample. The chain recombines TRBV4-3 with TRBJ2-5; 11 bases line up with TRBD1. V trimming: 1 base; J trimming: 5 bases; junction bases outside the gene matches: 3. The CDR3 sequence is 15 residues long. The germline gives CDR1 LGHNA, CDR2 YSLEER. CDR3 bases: TGCGCCAGCAGCCAAGGGACAGGGGGCGCGGAGACCCAGTACTTC. Protein: CASSQGTGGAETQYF.

DNA of the CDR3: TGCGCCAGCAGCTGGGACGGGAGGGAGCTGTTTTTT. It codes for CASSWDGRELFF. This chain uses TRBV4-1 with TRBJ2-2; D tentatively reads TRBD1 or TRBD2 (5 bases each). Germline values: CDR1 MGHRA, CDR2 YSYEKL. V dropped 5 bases and J dropped 9 bases, with 10 bases sitting between them. This CDR3 comprises 12 residues.

The rearrangement uses TRBV29-1 and TRBJ2-7, with TRBD1 matching 8 bases. Germline assignment: CDR1 SQVTM and CDR2 ANQGSEA. V lost 7 bases, J lost 3 bases, and 14 bases stayed unmatched. The CDR3 has 15 amino acids. CDR3 sequence (DNA): TGCAGCGCGACCGGGGCAGGGGGCGCGTACTACGAGCAGTACTTC. Translation: CSATGAGGAYYEQYF.

This clone showed up just once. The chain couples TRBV7-2 to TRBJ2-7; D ambiguous. The CDR3 loop spans 13 amino acids. Germline V gene lookup returns CDR1 SGHTA and CDR2 FQGNSA. V shed 5 bases and J shed 2 bases, with 10 bases lying between them. CDR3 in amino acids: CASSGRRTYEQYF. The CDR3 DNA reads TGTGCCAGCAGCGGAAGAAGAACCTACGAGCAGTACTTC.

This sequence joins TRBV9 and TRBJ1-2, with a possible D match to TRBD1 (6 bases). CDR1 and CDR2 from the germline V gene are SGDLS and YYNGEE. The CDR3 loop spans 18 amino acids. The V end lost 3 bases, the J end lost 2 bases, and 23 bases lay between the germline ends. The CDR3 nucleotides read TGTGCCAGCAGCGGCACCGGGACGGCTCCGGGGGGCAACTATGGCTACACCTTC. Translated, it gives CASSGTGTAPGGNYGYTF.

The count of this clone is one. The V and J genes are TRBV5-8 and TRBJ1-5; the D gene is possibly TRBD1 (5 bases). Germline loops: CDR1 SGHTS, CDR2 YDEGEE. Between the trimmed V and J ends, which lost 2 bases and 4 bases, there was a span of 19 bases. CDR3 length: 17 amino acids. The CDR3: CASSFSRTGRPNQPQHF. The CDR3 bases are TGTGCCAGCAGCTTTAGTCGTACAGGACGTCCGAATCAGCCCCAGCATTTT.

The gene calls are TRBV6-6 and TRBJ2-5; D unresolved. The germline V gene encodes CDR1 MNHNY and CDR2 SVGAGI (reference sequence). The CDR3 contains 16 residues. Trimming shortened V by 0 bases and J by 5 bases, and 16 bases separated the two germline ends. DNA of the CDR3: TGTGCCAGCAGTTACTCAACGGGCTACCTCGTGGAGACCCAGTACTTC. This translates into CASSYSTGYLVETQYF.

This clone was observed once. The J gene is TRBJ2-6, the V gene TRBV2, with a weak D call TRBD1 (6 bases). This CDR3 is 15 amino acids long. From germline, CDR1 is SNHLY and CDR2 FYNNEI. Trimming removed 5 bases from V and 2 bases from J, with 10 bases in between. CDR3 residues: CASSYYRAGANVLTF. CDR3 bases: TGTGCCAGCAGTTACTACAGGGCTGGGGCCAACGTCCTGACTTTC. Full variable domain (missing parts from reference TRBV2 and TRBJ2-6): EPEVTQTPSHQVTQMGQEVILRCVPISNHLYFYWYRQILGQKVEFLVSFYNNEISEKSEIFDDQFSVERPDGSNFTLKIRSTKLEDSAMYFCASSYYRAGANVLTFGAGSRLTVL.

This rearrangement joins TRBV10-3 to TRBJ2-7; possibly TRBD2 for D (5 bases). Trimming pared 2 bases from V and 3 bases from J, leaving 20 bases between. Germline CDR1 is ENHRY and CDR2 is SYGVKD. This CDR3 spans 17 amino acids. The CDR3 loop reads CAISEPRTAKDGYEQYF. The CDR3 DNA sequence: TGTGCCATCAGTGAGCCGCGGACTGCTAAAGATGGCTACGAGCAGTACTTC.

The chain uses TRBV29-1 and TRBJ1-1, with D maybe TRBD1 (6 bases). Germline lookup yields CDR1 SQVTM and CDR2 ANQGSEA. This CDR3 comprises 14 residues. Between the trimmed V and J ends, which lost 6 bases and 4 bases, there was a span of 18 bases. The CDR3, as DNA: TGCAGCGTGGAGGGGGGAGCCCTTGGCACTGAAGCTTTCTTT. Its protein product is CSVEGGALGTEAFF. The whole variable domain, filled in from reference TRBV29-1 and TRBJ1-1, reads SAVISQKPSRDICQRGTSLTIQCQVDSQVTMMFWYRQQPGQSLTLIATANQGSEATYESGFVIDKFPISRPNLTFSTLTVSNMSPEDSSIYLCSVEGGALGTEAFFGQGTRLTVV.